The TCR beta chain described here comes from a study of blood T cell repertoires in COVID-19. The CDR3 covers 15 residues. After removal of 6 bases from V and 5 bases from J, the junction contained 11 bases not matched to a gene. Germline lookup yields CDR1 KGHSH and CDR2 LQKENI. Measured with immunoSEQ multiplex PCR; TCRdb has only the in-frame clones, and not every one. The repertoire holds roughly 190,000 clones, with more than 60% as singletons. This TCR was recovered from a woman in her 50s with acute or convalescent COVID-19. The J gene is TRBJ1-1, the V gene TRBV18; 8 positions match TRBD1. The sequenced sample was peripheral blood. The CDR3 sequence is CASSRLDRGRTEAFF. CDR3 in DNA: TGTGCCAGCTCCCGCTTAGACAGGGGACGAACTGAAGCTTTCTTT.